The following is a T cell receptor beta chain sequence with its context. Its antigen is unidentified. TCRdb re-called the reads through MiXCR, storing one row per CDR3 protein. The sample comprises over 55,000 distinct CDR3 sequences, 20% to 25% of which are singletons, and over 60% rests with the top ten. CDR3 length equals 13 residues. V gave up 6 bases and J gave up 3 bases, with 11 bases separating them. CDR1 and CDR2 from the germline V gene are MNHEY and SVGEGT. This sample is part of a study of T cell repertoires in cytomegalovirus infection. The wider study: Signatures in public TCR beta sequences pointed to both CMV infection and matching HLA type.

The genes are TRBV6-2 or TRBV6-3 and TRBJ2-5; possibly TRBD2 for D (5 bases). The sample in question was CD8+ T cells from cultured PBMCs, obtained from culture after CMV antigen stimulation. This TCR came from a human donor in good health (CMV status not recorded). Some clones in this sample may be carry-over from other donors' samples. As DNA, the CDR3 is TGTGCCAGCAGCCTAGCTTTTAAAGAGACCCAGTACTTC. This codes for CASSLAFKETQYF.